The clone carrying this T cell receptor (beta chain) was detected many times. TCRdb called the 5' RACE reads again in MiXCR, with one record for every CDR3 protein. The sample records some 50,000 distinct CDR3 sequences, over 10% being singletons. V was trimmed by 4 bases and J by 0 bases, leaving 7 bases between them. Germline CDR1 is SQVTM and CDR2 is ANQGSEA. The CDR3 consists of 13 residues. The sample belongs to a study of neurological immune-mediated disorders. As for time point: longitudinal time-point 2. The unsorted libraries were made from 2 million PBMCs kept at -80 C. The chain combines TRBV29-1 with TRBJ2-1; D remains ambiguous. The sequence derives from a male donor with HTLV-1-associated myelopathy (HAM/TSP). The sequenced sample consisted of PBMCs. The CDR3 is CSVVRTSYNEQFF. The CDR3 DNA reads TGCAGCGTTGTTCGGACCTCCTACAATGAGCAGTTCTTC.